This is a list of T cell receptor beta chains from one sample in a study of identical twins. In TCRdb, the 5' RACE reads were re-called with MiXCR into one record per CDR3 protein. In the table there are about 700,000 distinct CDR3 sequences, 8.5% to 9% of which are singletons. This sample was shared with a second study, whose subject was yellow fever vaccine responses in identical twins.

Sequences were obtained from PBMCs. The source of these receptors is a woman between 18 and 29 years old in good health. CDR3s include the opening cysteine and the closing phenylalanine or tryptophan. D genes are given only for firm matches.

CASRLTSGLAGGAEQYF	17	TRBD2	TRBV7-9	TRBJ2-7
CASSSTLGEETQYF	14	NA	TRBV11-2	TRBJ2-5
CASSGIAGGGETQYF	15	TRBD2	TRBV5-4	TRBJ2-5
CASSSTGANYGYTF	14	TRBD1	TRBV7-3	TRBJ1-2
CASSERQGDTEAFF	14	TRBD1	TRBV2	TRBJ1-1
CASDRRADTGELFF	14	NA	TRBV28	TRBJ2-2
CASGRGTAAQSYEQYF	16	TRBD2	TRBV7-9	TRBJ2-7
CASSLRRGPNTGELFF	16	NA	TRBV5-1	TRBJ2-2
CASSPNPRDRGTDTQYF	17	TRBD1	TRBV7-9	TRBJ2-3
CSASGASSRSTDTQYF	16	NA	TRBV20-1	TRBJ2-3
CSPRLGGEETQYF	13	NA	TRBV20-1	TRBJ2-5
CASSLGDRVTEAFF	14	TRBD1	TRBV5-1	TRBJ1-1
CASSLSLTGRMINEQFF	17	NA	TRBV27	TRBJ2-1
CASSPYLGVTETQYF	15	NA	TRBV27	TRBJ2-5
CSVETAFEQYF	11	NA	TRBV29-1	TRBJ2-7
CATAPYSYNEQFF	13	NA	TRBV2	TRBJ2-1
CASSALGLAVTDTQYF	16	TRBD2	TRBV7-9	TRBJ2-3
CASSLMDRGGETQYF	15	TRBD1	TRBV7-3	TRBJ2-5
CAISDRDSYEQYF	13	NA	TRBV10-3	TRBJ2-7
CASSLVLKETQYF	13	NA	TRBV5-1	TRBJ2-5
CASSSRAGEFLGTTDTQYF	19	NA	TRBV5-1	TRBJ2-3
CASSLLGQAYEQYF	14	TRBD1	TRBV12-3/TRBV12-4	TRBJ2-7
CASSYRTDNSPLHF	14	NA	TRBV12-3/TRBV12-4	TRBJ1-6
CASSSPSFSSYNEQFF	16	NA	TRBV6-2/TRBV6-3	TRBJ2-1
CASSTSTRVYEQYF	14	NA	TRBV27	TRBJ2-7